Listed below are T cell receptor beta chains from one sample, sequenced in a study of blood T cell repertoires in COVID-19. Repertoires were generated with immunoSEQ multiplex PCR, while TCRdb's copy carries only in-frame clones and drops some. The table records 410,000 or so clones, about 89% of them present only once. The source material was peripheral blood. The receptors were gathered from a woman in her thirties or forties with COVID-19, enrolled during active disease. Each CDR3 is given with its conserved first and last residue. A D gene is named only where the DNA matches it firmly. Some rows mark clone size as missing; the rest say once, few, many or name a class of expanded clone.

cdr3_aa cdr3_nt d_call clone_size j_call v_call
CASSLVGEGETQYF TGTGCTAGCAGCTTAGTGGGGGAGGGAGAGACCCAGTACTTC TRBD2 - TRBJ2-5 TRBV7-7
CASRRHPDDEQYF TGTGCCAGCAGGAGACACCCTGACGACGAGCAGTACTTC - once TRBJ2-7 TRBV2
CASSEALQGGYTF TGTGCCAGCAGTGAAGCGTTGCAGGGTGGCTACACCTTC - - TRBJ1-2 TRBV2
CASSQAAGRATEAFF TGCGCCAGCAGCCAAGCGGCAGGGCGAGCCACTGAAGCTTTCTTT - few TRBJ1-1 TRBV4-1
CASSRWTGGTDTQYF TGTGCCAGCAGTCGGTGGACAGGGGGAACAGATACGCAGTATTTT TRBD1 once TRBJ2-3 TRBV28
CASSLGRDSGVLWYGYTF TGTGCCAGCAGCTTAGGCCGGGACTCGGGTGTTCTTTGGTATGGCTACACCTTC - - TRBJ1-2 TRBV7-9
CASSFSNSPLHF TGTGCCAGCAGTTTTAGTAATTCACCCCTCCACTTT - - TRBJ1-6 TRBV27
CASSKRELNTGELFF TGTGCCAGTAGTAAACGGGAGTTAAACACCGGGGAGCTGTTTTTT - - TRBJ2-2 TRBV19
CASSYSRGYGNTIYF TGTGCCAGCAGTTACTCGAGAGGGTATGGAAACACCATATATTTT - - TRBJ1-3 TRBV6-2/TRBV6-3
CASSQDTGSFLAKNIQYF TGTGCCAGCAGCCAAGATACCGGGAGTTTCCTAGCCAAAAACATTCAGTACTTC - - TRBJ2-4 TRBV3-1/TRBV3-2
CASRTSGTYEQYF TGTGCCAGCAGGACTAGCGGAACCTACGAGCAGTACTTC TRBD2 once TRBJ2-7 TRBV2
CASSVNRNTEAFF TGTGCCAGCAGTGTCAACAGGAACACTGAAGCTTTCTTT - - TRBJ1-1 TRBV27
CSVDSGWDYGYTF TGCAGCGTTGACTCGGGGTGGGACTATGGCTACACCTTC - - TRBJ1-2 TRBV29-1
CSDFPEGDTGELFF TGCAGCGACTTCCCGGAGGGAGACACCGGGGAGCTGTTTTTT - - TRBJ2-2 TRBV29-1
CASSSGTGWGSSPQHF TGTGCCAGCAGTTCTGGGACAGGATGGGGATCGAGCCCCCAGCATTTT TRBD1 - TRBJ1-5 TRBV28
CASSLVQPLTYEQYF TGTGCCAGCAGTTTAGTACAGCCTCTTACCTACGAGCAGTACTTC - - TRBJ2-7 TRBV28
CASSLAAGTSAYNEQFF TGCGCCAGCAGCTTGGCCGCGGGGACCTCAGCCTACAATGAGCAGTTCTTC - - TRBJ2-1 TRBV5-1
CASSPTRGNQPQHF TGTGCCAGCAGCCCAACTAGGGGCAATCAGCCCCAGCATTTT - - TRBJ1-5 TRBV6-5
CASRPLAGGSYNEQFF TGTGCCAGCAGGCCTCTAGCGGGGGGCTCCTACAATGAGCAGTTCTTC TRBD2 - TRBJ2-1 TRBV27
CASSLEIGGAGNTIYF TGTGCCAGCAGCTTGGAGATCGGGGGGGCTGGAAACACCATATATTTT - - TRBJ1-3 TRBV5-4
CASSLAGSGSSETQYF TGTGCCAGCAGCTTGGCAGGTAGCGGGAGCTCAGAGACCCAGTACTTC TRBD2 - TRBJ2-5 TRBV5-6
CATSDPSSSGANVLTF TGTGCCACCAGTGATCCCTCTTCCTCTGGGGCCAACGTCCTGACTTTC - once TRBJ2-6 TRBV24-1
CASSSEPGQGLLLKGYTF TGTGCCAGCAGCTCAGAACCGGGACAGGGTCTCCTCCTGAAAGGCTACACCTTC TRBD1 - TRBJ1-2 TRBV5-6
CASSLTGNTEAFF TGTGCCAGCAGTTTAACTGGGAACACTGAAGCTTTCTTT - - TRBJ1-1 TRBV6-6
CASSRGFTDTQYF TGTGCCAGCAGCCGGGGTTTTACAGATACGCAGTATTTT - - TRBJ2-3 TRBV11-1
CASNPGGSYVQPQHF TGTGCCAGCAACCCCGGGGGGTCATATGTTCAGCCCCAGCATTTT - - TRBJ1-5 TRBV21-1
CASSFRIGTDTQYF TGTGCCAGCAGCTTTAGGATCGGGACAGATACGCAGTATTTT - - TRBJ2-3 TRBV7-9
CASSWGMRADTEAFF TGTGCCAGCAGTTGGGGAATGAGGGCGGACACTGAAGCTTTCTTT - - TRBJ1-1 TRBV6-2/TRBV6-3
CASTESGQGETEAFF TGTGCCAGCACCGAATCGGGACAGGGGGAGACTGAAGCTTTCTTT TRBD1 - TRBJ1-1 TRBV25-1
CASSPGRTRYTEAFF TGTGCCAGCTCACCAGGGCGCACGAGATACACTGAAGCTTTCTTT - - TRBJ1-1 TRBV18
CASSRTGSNTEAFF TGTGCCAGTAGTAGGACAGGTTCGAACACTGAAGCTTTCTTT TRBD1 few TRBJ1-1 TRBV19
CASSLGRANTGELFF TGTGCCAGCAGCTTAGGGAGGGCGAACACCGGGGAGCTGTTTTTT - - TRBJ2-2 TRBV7-2
CASSLEFRRVSTNEKLFF TGTGCCAGCAGCTTAGAGTTTCGGAGGGTTTCAACTAATGAAAAACTGTTTTTT - - TRBJ1-4 TRBV11-2
CASRAPNYEQYF TGTGCCAGCAGGGCCCCCAACTACGAGCAGTACTTC - - TRBJ2-7 TRBV28
CASSVATGTGLGSGANVLTF TGTGCCAGCAGCGTCGCTACGGGGACAGGTCTCGGCTCTGGGGCCAACGTCCTGACTTTC TRBD1 - TRBJ2-6 TRBV9
CARSSGTFRTDTQYF TGTGCCAGAAGCTCCGGGACATTCCGCACAGATACGCAGTATTTT - - TRBJ2-3 TRBV5-3
CASSRSGTLYEQYF TGTGCCAGTAGCCGATCCGGGACACTTTACGAGCAGTACTTC - once TRBJ2-7 TRBV19
CASSPGTGTYNEQFF TGTGCCAGCAGCCCAGGGACAGGCACCTACAATGAGCAGTTCTTC TRBD1 - TRBJ2-1 TRBV11-1
CASSTGTRPSDTQYF TGTGCCAGCAGCACCGGGACTAGACCGTCGGATACGCAGTATTTT TRBD2 - TRBJ2-3 TRBV7-2
CASRGTGVSHQPQHF TGTGCCAGCAGGGGGACGGGGGTATCTCATCAGCCCCAGCATTTT - many TRBJ1-5 TRBV27
CASKWRERAYEQYF TGTGCCAGCAAGTGGAGGGAAAGAGCCTACGAGCAGTACTTC - - TRBJ2-7 TRBV6-5
CAISESHREKETQYF TGTGCCATCAGTGAGTCACACAGGGAGAAAGAGACCCAGTACTTC - - TRBJ2-5 TRBV10-3
CASSAPGQGAEAFF TGTGCCAGCAGCGCGCCGGGACAGGGGGCTGAAGCTTTCTTT TRBD1 - TRBJ1-1 TRBV7-3
CASSYDIVNTEAFF TGTGCCAGCAGCTACGACATAGTGAACACTGAAGCTTTCTTT - few TRBJ1-1 TRBV7-9
CASSALSGLGSTDTQYF TGTGCCAGCAGTGCCCTAAGCGGACTAGGATCGACAGATACGCAGTATTTT TRBD2 - TRBJ2-3 TRBV25-1